This T cell receptor (beta chain) was recorded in a study of blood T cell repertoires in COVID-19. Across the whole study: The analysed material was cDNA or gDNA that came from T cells, B-cell-depleted T cells, or PBMCs.

This clone was observed once. V lost 0 bases and J lost 13, with 25 bases in between. The CDR3 sequence is 17 residues long. Per the germline V gene, CDR1 is SGHNT and CDR2 is YENEEA. Adults between about 18 and 95 years of age took part from some 25 US areas. This table comes from immunoSEQ multiplex PCR, and its TCRdb copy is limited to in-frame clones, with some not included. Seen here are 110,000 to 150,000 clones, roughly 90% observed once, and the top ten hold 4.3%. Sequencing was carried out using PBMCs or T cells enriched from blood (not recorded which). The sequence derives from a man in his fifties or sixties who had recovered from COVID-19. The chain is built from TRBV11-3 and TRBJ2-1, with D possibly matching TRBD2 (7 bases). The CDR3 loop reads CASSLDRFPQHREGQFF. The CDR3 region has the DNA TGTGCCAGCAGCTTAGATCGGTTCCCTCAGCACAGGGAGGGTCAGTTCTTC.